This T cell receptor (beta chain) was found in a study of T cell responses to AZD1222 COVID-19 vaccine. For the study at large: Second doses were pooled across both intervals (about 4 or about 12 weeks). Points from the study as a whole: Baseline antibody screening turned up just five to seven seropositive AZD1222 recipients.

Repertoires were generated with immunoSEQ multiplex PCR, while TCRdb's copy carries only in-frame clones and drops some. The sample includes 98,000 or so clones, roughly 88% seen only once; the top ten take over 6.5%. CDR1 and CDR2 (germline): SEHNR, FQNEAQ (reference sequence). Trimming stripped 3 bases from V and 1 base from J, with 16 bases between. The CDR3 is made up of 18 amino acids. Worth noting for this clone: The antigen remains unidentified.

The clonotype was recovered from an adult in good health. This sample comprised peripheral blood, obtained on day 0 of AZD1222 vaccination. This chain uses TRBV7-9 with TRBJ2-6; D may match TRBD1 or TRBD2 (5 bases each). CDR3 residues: CASSFYRLEGSGANVLTF. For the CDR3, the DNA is TGTGCCAGCAGCTTCTACCGATTAGAGGGGTCTGGGGCCAACGTCCTGACTTTC.